This TCR beta chain came from a study of Graves' ophthalmopathy and Graves' hyperthyroidism. Whole-study context: Peripheral blood (taken before any treatment) was collected at initial diagnosis.

For donors with ophthalmopathy, the disease showed moderate-to-severe activity, reached CAS ≥3 and NOSPECS ≥4, and had lasted under 3 months. Other autoimmune diseases, uncontrolled infections, pregnancy or lactation led to the exclusion of patients. Transcripts of RNA were the source for amplifying TCR beta CDR3 regions. Following a first-round RT-PCR that used HTBI primers, a second-round multiplex PCR was carried out. From the multiplex PCR reads, TCRdb called clonotypes with MiXCR, one entry per CDR3 protein. The data show approximately 480,000 distinct CDR3 sequences, over 13% seen once. This CDR3 is built from 18 residues. CDR1 LNHDA and CDR2 SQIVND come from the germline V gene (reference sequence). The ends lost 3 bases at V and 0 bases at J; junction bases unmatched: 9.

The receptor's source is a woman aged 25 to 39 with Graves' ophthalmopathy. The chain combines TRBV19 with TRBJ2-2; 8 bases match TRBD2. The specimen was blood. In nucleotides, the CDR3 is TGTGCCAGTAGTATCCTTACTAGCGGAGTCTCGAACACCGGGGAGCTGTTTTTT. It encodes CASSILTSGVSNTGELFF.